A selection of T cell receptor beta chains follows, all from one sample in a study of identical twins. MiXCR, run by TCRdb on the 5' RACE reads, gives a single entry per CDR3 protein. The data show roughly 750,000 distinct CDR3 sequences, around 21% seen once. This same sample was also part of a study on T cells expressing NK-cell markers.

The sequenced sample consisted of PBMCs. Source of these receptors: a woman under 30 in good health. The CDR3 runs from the conserved cysteine through the conserved F or W. D genes are given only for firm matches. Part of the rows lack a size; the others show once, few, many or a class for expanded clones.

>NA|NA|TRBJ2-7|TRBV6-5
TGTGCCAGCAGTTACGGTACTGGGAGGGAGCAGTACTTC
CASSYGTGREQYF
>NA|NA|TRBJ2-1|TRBV5-1
TGCGCCAGCAGCCGGAGGGGGCCTAGCTATGTGAATGAGCAGTTCTTC
CASSRRGPSYVNEQFF
>TRBD2|few|TRBJ2-1|TRBV9
TGTGCCAGCAGCGTAGGTCCGGGAGGCAATGAGCAGTTCTTC
CASSVGPGGNEQFF
>TRBD1|NA|TRBJ2-7|TRBV7-2
TGTGCCAGCAGCTTCCTAACCGGGACAGTGGCTGGCGAGCAGTACTTC
CASSFLTGTVAGEQYF
>TRBD2|NA|TRBJ2-3|TRBV5-1
TGCGCCAGCAGCTTTTCCGCCGGGACTAGCGGGATCCGACCGTATTTT
CASSFSAGTSGIRPYF
>NA|few|TRBJ2-7|TRBV20-1
TGCAGTGCTAGAGATCCTGTCCGGTCCTACGAGCAGTACTTC
CSARDPVRSYEQYF
>NA|few|TRBJ2-5|TRBV20-1
TGCAGTGCTAGACGGCAAGAGACCCAGTACTTC
CSARRQETQYF
>TRBD1|NA|TRBJ1-1|TRBV5-1
TGCGCCAGCAGCTTAAACACAGGGGACACTGAAGCTTTCTTT
CASSLNTGDTEAFF
>NA|NA|TRBJ2-7|TRBV5-1
TGCGCCAGCAGCCTTCCTATTCGGACTGACGGAACCCACGAGCAGTACTTC
CASSLPIRTDGTHEQYF
>TRBD2|NA|TRBJ2-2|TRBV7-2
TGTGCCAGCAGCTTAGCGTTTGTTAGCGGGCGAGGAACAACCGGGGAGCTGTTTTTT
CASSLAFVSGRGTTGELFF
>TRBD2|many|TRBJ2-3|TRBV10-3
TGTGCCATCAGTGAGGGACTAGCGGGCACAGATACGCAGTATTTT
CAISEGLAGTDTQYF
>NA|few|TRBJ2-7|TRBV29-1
TGCAGCGTGCCAGGGAGTTCCAGCTCCTACGAGCAGTACTTC
CSVPGSSSSYEQYF
>TRBD2|once|TRBJ2-5|TRBV4-2
TGTGCCAGCAGCCAAGCAAGCGGGGCCTCAGGGACCCAGTACTTC
CASSQASGASGTQYF
>NA|few|TRBJ2-5|TRBV29-1
TGCAGCGTTAAATTCTGGCAGCAAGAGACCCAGTACTTC
CSVKFWQQETQYF
>NA|few|TRBJ2-3|TRBV18
TGTGCCAGCCAAGAAGGGTTCACAGATACGCAGTATTTT
CASQEGFTDTQYF
>NA|many|TRBJ2-7|TRBV5-5
TGTGCCAGCAGCTCCGCGGGGACAAAGTCCTACGAGCAGTACTTC
CASSSAGTKSYEQYF